The clone carrying this T cell receptor (beta chain) has only a few counts. The CDR3 runs 15 residues. V trimming: 6 bases; J trimming: 10 bases; junction bases outside the gene matches: 9. Germline V gene data show CDR1 as LNHDA and CDR2 as SQIVND (reference sequence). Profiling relied on immunoSEQ multiplex PCR, and the TCRdb table lists in-frame clones only, not all of them. This table has tens of thousands of clones, approximately 90% appearing once. The data were obtained in a study of blood T cell repertoires in COVID-19. On the study more broadly: Some COVID-19 samples were acute and others convalescent; all came from the United States, Italy and Spain.

The J gene is TRBJ1-6, the V gene TRBV19; 10 bases match TRBD1. The sample was peripheral blood. The clonotype comes from a woman aged 45-60 years with acute or convalescent COVID-19. CDR3 coding DNA: TGTGCCAGTAGCCCCCGGGACAGGGGTACGTCACCCCTCCACTTT. This encodes CASSPRDRGTSPLHF.